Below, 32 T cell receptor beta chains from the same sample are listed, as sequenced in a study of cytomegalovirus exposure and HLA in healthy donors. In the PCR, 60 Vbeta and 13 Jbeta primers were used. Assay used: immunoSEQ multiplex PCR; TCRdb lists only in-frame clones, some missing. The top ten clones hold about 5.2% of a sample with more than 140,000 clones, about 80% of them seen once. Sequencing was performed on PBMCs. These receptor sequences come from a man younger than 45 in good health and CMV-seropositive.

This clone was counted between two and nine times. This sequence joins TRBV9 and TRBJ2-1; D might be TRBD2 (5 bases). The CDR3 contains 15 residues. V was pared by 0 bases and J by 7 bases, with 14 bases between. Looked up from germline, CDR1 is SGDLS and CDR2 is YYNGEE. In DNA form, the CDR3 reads TGTGCCAGCAGCGTAGAATCTCGCCGCGGGAATGAGCAGTTCTTC. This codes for CASSVESRRGNEQFF.

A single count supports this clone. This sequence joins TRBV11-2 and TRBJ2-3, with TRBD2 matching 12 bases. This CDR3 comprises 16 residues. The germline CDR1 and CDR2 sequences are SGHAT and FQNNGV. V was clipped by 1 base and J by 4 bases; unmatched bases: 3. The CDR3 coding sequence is TGTGCCAGCAGCTTAGGACTAGCGGGGGTTGCAGATACGCAGTATTTT. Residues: CASSLGLAGVADTQYF.

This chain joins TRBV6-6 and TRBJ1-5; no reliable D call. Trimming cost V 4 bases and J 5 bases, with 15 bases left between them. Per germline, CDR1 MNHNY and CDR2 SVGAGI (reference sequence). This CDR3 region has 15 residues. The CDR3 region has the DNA TGTGCCAGCAGTTCGGTGTCAAGTCGGGATCAGCCCCAGCATTTT. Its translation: CASSSVSSRDQPQHF.

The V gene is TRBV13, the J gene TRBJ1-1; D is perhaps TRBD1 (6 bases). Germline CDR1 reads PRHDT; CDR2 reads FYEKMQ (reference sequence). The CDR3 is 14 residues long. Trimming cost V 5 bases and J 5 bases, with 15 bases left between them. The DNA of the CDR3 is TGTGCCAGCAGCACGGGTGAGGGGGTTACTGAAGCTTTCTTT. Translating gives CASSTGEGVTEAFF.

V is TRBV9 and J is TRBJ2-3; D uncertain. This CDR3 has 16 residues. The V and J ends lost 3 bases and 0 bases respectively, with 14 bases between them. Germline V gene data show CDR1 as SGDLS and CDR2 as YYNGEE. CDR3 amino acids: CASSAGSSGSTDTQYF. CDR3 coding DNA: TGTGCCAGCAGCGCAGGAAGTAGTGGGAGCACAGATACGCAGTATTTT.

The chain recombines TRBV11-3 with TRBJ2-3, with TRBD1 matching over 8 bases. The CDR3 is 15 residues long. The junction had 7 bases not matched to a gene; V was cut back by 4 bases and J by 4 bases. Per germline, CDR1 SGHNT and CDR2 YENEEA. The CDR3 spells CASSWTGSWADTQYF. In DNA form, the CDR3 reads TGTGCCAGCAGCTGGACAGGGAGTTGGGCAGATACGCAGTATTTT.

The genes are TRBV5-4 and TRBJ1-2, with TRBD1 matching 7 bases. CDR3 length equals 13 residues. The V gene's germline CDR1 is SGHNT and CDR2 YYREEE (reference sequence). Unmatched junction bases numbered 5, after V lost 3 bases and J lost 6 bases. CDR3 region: CASSYGTEDGYTF. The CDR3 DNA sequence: TGTGCCAGCAGCTACGGGACAGAGGATGGCTACACCTTC. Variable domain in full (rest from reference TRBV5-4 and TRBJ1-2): ETGVTQSPTHLIKTRGQQVTLRCSSQSGHNTVSWYQQALGQGPQFIFQYYREEENGRGNFPPRFSGLQFPNYSSELNVNALELDDSALYLCASSYGTEDGYTFGSGTRLTVV.

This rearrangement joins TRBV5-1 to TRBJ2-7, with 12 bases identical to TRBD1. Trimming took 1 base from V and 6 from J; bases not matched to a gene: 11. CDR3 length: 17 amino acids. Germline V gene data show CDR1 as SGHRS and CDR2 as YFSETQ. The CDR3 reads CASSLYPTGTGGPEQYF. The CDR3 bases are TGCGCCAGCAGCTTGTATCCTACCGGGACAGGGGGCCCCGAGCAGTACTTC.

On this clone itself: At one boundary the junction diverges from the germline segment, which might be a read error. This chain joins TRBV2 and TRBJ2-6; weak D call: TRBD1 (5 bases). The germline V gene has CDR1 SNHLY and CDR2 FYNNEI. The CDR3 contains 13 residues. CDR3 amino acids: CASITSGANGLTF. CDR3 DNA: TGTGCCAGCATCACCTCTGGGGCCAACGGCCTGACTTTC.

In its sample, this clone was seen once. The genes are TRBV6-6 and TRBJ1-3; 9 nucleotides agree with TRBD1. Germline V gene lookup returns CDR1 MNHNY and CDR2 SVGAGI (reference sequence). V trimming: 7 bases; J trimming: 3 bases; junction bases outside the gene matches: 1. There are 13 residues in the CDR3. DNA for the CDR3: TGTGCCAGCAACAGGGGGCGTGGAAACACCATATATTTT. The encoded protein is CASNRGRGNTIYF.

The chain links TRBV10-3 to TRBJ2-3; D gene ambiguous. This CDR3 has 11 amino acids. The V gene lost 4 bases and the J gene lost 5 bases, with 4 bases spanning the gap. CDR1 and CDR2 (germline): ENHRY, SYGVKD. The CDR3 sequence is CAISVEDTQYF. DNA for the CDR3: TGTGCCATCAGTGTAGAAGATACGCAGTATTTT.

The CDR3 sequence: CASSHRDGELFF. The DNA of the CDR3 is TGCGCCAGCAGCCACAGGGACGGGGAGCTGTTTTTT. The rearrangement uses TRBV4-3 and TRBJ2-2; D perhaps matches TRBD1 (5 bases). The CDR3 contains 12 residues. With 3 bases removed from V and 7 bases from J, the gap between germline ends came to 6 bases. CDR1 and CDR2 from the germline V gene are LGHNA and YSLEER.

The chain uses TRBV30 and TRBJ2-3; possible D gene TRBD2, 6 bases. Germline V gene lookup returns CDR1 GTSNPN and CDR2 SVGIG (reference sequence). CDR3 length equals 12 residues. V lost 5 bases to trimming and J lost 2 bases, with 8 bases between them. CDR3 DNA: TGTGCCTGGGGGGACTCCACAGATACGCAGTATTTT. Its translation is CAWGDSTDTQYF.

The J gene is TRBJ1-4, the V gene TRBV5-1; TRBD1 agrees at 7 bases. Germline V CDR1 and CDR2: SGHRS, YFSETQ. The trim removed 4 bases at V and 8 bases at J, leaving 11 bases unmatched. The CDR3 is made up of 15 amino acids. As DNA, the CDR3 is TGCGCCAGCAGCACCGGACAGGCGGCGGGGGAAAAACTGTTTTTT. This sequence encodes CASSTGQAAGEKLFF.

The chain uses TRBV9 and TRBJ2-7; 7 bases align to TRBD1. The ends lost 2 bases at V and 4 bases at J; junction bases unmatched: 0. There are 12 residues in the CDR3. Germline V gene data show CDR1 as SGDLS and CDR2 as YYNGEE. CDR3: CASSVTGYEQYF. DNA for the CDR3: TGTGCCAGCAGCGTGACAGGGTACGAGCAGTACTTC.

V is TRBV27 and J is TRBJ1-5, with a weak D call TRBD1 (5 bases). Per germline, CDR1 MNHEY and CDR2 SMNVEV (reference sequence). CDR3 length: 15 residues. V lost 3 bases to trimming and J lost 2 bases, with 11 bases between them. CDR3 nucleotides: TGTGCCAGCAGTTTCGGACCGGGGGGCAATCAGCCCCAGCATTTT. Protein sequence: CASSFGPGGNQPQHF.

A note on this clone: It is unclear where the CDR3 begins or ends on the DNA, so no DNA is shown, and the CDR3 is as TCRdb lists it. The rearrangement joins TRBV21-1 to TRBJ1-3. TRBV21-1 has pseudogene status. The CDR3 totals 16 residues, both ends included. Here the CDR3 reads CASSTYPVGSGNTIYF.

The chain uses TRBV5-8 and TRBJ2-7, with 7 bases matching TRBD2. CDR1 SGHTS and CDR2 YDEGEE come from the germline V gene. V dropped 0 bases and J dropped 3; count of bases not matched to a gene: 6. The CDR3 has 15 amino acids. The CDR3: CASSLVGLRHYEQYF. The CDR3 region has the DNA TGTGCCAGCAGCTTGGTGGGACTACGGCACTACGAGCAGTACTTC.

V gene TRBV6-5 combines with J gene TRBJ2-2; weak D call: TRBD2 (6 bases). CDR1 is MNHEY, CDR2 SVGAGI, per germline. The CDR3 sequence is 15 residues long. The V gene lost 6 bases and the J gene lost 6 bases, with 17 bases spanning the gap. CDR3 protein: CASRPFGRGSGELFF. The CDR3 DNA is TGTGCCAGCAGGCCATTCGGACGGGGGTCCGGGGAGCTGTTTTTT.

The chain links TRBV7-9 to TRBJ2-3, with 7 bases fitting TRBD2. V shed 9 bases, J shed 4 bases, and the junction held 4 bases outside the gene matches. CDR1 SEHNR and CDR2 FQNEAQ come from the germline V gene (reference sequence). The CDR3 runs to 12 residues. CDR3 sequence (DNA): TGTGCCAGTTCTAGCGGTGCAGATACGCAGTATTTT. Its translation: CASSSGADTQYF.

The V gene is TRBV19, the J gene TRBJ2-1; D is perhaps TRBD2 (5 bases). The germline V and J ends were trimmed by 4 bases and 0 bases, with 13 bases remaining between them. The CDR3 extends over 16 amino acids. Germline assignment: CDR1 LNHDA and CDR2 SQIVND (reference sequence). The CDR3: CASSTRTSSSYNEQFF. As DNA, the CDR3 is TGTGCCAGTAGTACGAGGACTTCCAGCTCCTACAATGAGCAGTTCTTC.

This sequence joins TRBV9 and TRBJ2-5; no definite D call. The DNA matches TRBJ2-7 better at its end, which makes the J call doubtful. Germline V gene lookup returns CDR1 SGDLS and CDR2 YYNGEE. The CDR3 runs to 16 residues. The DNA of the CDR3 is TGTGCCAGCAGCGTCGCCCCGGCGGTTGCCACCTACGAGCAGTACTTC. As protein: CASSVAPAVATYEQYF.

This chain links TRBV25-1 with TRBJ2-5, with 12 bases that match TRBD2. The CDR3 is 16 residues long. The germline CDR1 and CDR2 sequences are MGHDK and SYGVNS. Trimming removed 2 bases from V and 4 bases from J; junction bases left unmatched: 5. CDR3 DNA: TGTGCCAGCAGTGAAGGTGCTAGCGGGGGGGTAGAGACCCAGTACTTC. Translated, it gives CASSEGASGGVETQYF.

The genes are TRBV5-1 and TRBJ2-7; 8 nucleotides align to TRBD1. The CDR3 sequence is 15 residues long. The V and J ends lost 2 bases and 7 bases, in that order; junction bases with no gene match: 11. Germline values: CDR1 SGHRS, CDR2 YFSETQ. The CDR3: CASSLNTGGTGEQYF. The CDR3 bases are TGCGCCAGCAGCTTAAACACAGGGGGTACAGGGGAGCAGTACTTC.

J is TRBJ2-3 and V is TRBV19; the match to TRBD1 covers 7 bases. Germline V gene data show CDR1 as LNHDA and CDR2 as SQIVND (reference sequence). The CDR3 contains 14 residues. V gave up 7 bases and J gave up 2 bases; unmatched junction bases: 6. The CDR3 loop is CASTQGEFTDTQYF. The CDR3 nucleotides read TGTGCCAGTACTCAGGGGGAATTCACAGATACGCAGTATTTT.

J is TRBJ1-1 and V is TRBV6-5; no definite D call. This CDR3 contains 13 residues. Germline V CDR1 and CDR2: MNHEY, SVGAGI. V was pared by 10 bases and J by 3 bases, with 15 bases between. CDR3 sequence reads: CATRTRRDTEAFF. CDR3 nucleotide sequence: TGTGCCACCAGGACGAGGAGGGACACTGAAGCTTTCTTT.

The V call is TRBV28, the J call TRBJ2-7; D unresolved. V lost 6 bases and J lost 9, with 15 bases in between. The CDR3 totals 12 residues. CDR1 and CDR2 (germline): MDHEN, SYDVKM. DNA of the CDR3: TGTGCCAGCAGCTCGCTGACTGTGCGGCAGTACTTC. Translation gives CASSSLTVRQYF.

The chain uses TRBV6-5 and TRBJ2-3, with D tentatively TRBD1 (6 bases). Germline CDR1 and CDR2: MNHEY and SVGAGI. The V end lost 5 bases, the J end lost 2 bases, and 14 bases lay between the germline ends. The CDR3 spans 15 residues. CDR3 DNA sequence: TGTGCCAGCAGTGCCTCGCAGGGGACCACAGATACGCAGTATTTT. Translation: CASSASQGTTDTQYF.

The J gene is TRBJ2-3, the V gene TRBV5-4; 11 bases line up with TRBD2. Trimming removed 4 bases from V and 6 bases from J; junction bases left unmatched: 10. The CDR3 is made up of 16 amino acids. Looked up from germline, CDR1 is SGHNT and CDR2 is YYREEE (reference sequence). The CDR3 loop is CASSTVLLAGVDTQYF. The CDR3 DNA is TGTGCCAGCAGCACCGTATTACTAGCGGGAGTGGATACGCAGTATTTT.

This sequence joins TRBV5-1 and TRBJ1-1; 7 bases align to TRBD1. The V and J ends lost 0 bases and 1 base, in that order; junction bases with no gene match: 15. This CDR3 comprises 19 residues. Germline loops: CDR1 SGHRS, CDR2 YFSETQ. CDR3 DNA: TGCGCCAGCAGCTTGGTGAGCGGACAGGTTTCTTTCCAGAACACTGAAGCTTTCTTT. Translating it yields CASSLVSGQVSFQNTEAFF.

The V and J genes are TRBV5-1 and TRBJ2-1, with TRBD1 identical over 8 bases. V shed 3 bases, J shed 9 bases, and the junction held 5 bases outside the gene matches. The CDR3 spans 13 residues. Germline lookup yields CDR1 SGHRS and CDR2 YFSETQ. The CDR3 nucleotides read TGCGCCAGCAGCTCGGACAGGGTAGGTGAGCAGTTCTTC. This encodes CASSSDRVGEQFF.

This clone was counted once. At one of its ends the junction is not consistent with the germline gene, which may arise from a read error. The CDR3 DNA sequence: TGTTCCAGCAGCTTAGATGGCAGGGAGCAGTTCTTC. Protein: CSSSLDGREQFF. The chain is built from TRBV7-9 and TRBJ2-1; D unclear. The CDR3 runs 12 residues. Germline V gene data show CDR1 as SEHNR and CDR2 as FQNEAQ (reference sequence).